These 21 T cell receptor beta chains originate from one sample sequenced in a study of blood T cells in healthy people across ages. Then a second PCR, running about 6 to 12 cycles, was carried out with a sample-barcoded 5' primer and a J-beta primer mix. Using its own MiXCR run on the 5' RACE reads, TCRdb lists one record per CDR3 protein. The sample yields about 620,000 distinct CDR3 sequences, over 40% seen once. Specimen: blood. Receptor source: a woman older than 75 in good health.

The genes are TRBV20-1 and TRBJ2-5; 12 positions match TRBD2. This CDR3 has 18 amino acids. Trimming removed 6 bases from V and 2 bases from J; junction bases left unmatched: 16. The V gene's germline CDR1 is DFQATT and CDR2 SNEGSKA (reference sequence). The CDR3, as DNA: TGCAGTGCCCGGATAACTAGCGGGAGGAGGAAGGGACAAGAGACCCAGTACTTC. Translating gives CSARITSGRRKGQETQYF.

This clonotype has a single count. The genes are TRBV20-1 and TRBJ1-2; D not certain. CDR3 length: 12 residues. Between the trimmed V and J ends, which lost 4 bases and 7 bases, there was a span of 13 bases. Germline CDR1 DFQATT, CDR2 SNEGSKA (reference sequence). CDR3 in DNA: TGCAGTGCTATAGTAGGGATAGGTGGCTACACCTTC. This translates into CSAIVGIGGYTF.

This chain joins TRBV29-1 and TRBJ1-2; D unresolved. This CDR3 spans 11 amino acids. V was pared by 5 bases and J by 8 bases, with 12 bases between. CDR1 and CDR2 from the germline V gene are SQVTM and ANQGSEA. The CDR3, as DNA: TGCAGCGTTCCCGAGTTTGGGGGCTACACCTTC. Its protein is CSVPEFGGYTF. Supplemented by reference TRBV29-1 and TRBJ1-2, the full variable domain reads SAVISQKPSRDICQRGTSLTIQCQVDSQVTMMFWYRQQPGQSLTLIATANQGSEATYESGFVIDKFPISRPNLTFSTLTVSNMSPEDSSIYLCSVPEFGGYTFGSGTRLTVV.

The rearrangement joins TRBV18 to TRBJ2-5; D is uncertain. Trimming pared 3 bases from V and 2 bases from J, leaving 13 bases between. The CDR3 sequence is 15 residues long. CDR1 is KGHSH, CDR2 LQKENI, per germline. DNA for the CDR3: TGTGCCAGCTCACCCCAGCAAGGCCCTCAAGAGACCCAGTACTTC. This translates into CASSPQQGPQETQYF.

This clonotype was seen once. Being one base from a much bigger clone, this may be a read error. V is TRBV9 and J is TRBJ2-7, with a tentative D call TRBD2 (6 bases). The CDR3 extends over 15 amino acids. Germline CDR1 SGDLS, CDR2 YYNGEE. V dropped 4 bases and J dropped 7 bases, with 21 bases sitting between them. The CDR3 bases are TGTGCCAGCAGCTTATCCGGGAGCGGTTACAATGAGCAGTACTTC. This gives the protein CASSLSGSGYNEQYF.

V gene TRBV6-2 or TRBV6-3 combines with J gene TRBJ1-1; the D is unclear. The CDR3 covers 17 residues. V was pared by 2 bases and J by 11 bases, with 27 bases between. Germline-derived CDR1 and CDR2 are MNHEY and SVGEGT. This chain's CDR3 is CASSYPGGGPYVRKAFF. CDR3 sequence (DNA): TGTGCCAGCAGTTACCCGGGCGGAGGCCCGTACGTTAGAAAGGCTTTCTTT.

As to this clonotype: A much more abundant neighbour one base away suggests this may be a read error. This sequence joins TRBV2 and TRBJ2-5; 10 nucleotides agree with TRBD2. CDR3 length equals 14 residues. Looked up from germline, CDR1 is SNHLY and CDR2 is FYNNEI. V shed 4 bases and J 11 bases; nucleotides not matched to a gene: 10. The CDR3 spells CASSVKREGNEQYF. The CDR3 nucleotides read TGTGCCAGCAGTGTCAAGCGGGAGGGGAATGAGCAGTACTTC.

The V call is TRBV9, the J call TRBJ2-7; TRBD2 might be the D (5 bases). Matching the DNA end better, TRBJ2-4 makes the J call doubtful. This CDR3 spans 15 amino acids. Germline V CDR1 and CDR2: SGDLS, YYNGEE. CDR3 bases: TGTGCCAGCAGCGTAGGTGTTGAAGGAGGCAACATTCAGTACTTC. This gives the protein CASSVGVEGGNIQYF.

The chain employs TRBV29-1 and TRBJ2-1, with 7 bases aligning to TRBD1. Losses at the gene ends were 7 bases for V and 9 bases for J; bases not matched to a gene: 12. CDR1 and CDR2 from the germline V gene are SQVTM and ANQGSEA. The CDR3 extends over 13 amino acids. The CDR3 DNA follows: TGCAGCGCTCAGGCCACAGGGGAAGGTGAGCAGTTCTTC. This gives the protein CSAQATGEGEQFF.

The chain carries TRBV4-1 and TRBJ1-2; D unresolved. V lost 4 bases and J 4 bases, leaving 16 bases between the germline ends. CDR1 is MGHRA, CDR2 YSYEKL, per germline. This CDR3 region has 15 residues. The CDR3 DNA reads TGCGCCAGCAGCCCTCCCTTCACGAGAGGCTATGGCTACACCTTC. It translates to CASSPPFTRGYGYTF.

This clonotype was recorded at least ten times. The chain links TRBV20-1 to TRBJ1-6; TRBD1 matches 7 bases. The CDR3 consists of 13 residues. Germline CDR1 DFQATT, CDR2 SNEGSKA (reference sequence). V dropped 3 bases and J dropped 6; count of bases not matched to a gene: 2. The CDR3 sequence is CSARAGGNSPLHF. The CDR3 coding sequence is TGCAGTGCTAGGGCAGGGGGTAATTCACCCCTCCACTTT.

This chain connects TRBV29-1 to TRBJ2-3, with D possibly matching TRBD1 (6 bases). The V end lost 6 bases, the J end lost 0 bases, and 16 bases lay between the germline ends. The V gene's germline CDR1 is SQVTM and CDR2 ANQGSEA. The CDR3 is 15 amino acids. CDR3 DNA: TGCAGCGTCCCTATTGGACAGTCTAGCACAGATACGCAGTATTTT. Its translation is CSVPIGQSSTDTQYF.

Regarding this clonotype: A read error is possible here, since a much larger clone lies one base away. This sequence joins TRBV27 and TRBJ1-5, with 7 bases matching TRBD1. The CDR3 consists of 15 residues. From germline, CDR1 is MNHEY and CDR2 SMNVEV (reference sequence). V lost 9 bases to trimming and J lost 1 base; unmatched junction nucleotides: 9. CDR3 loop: CASYYRGRSNQPQHF. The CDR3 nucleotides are TGTGCCAGTTACTACAGGGGAAGAAGCAATCAGCCCCAGCATTTT.

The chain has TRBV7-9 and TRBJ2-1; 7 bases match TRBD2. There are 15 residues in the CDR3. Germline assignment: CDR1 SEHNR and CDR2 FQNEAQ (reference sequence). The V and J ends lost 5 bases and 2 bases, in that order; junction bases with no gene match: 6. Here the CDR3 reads CASSTPSGTYNEQFF. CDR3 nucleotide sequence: TGTGCCAGCAGCACCCCTAGCGGAACCTACAATGAGCAGTTCTTC.

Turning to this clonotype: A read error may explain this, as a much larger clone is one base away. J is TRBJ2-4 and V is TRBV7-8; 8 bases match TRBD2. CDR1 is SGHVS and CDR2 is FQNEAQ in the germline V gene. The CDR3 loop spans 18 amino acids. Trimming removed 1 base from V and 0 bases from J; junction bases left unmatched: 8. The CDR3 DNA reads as TGTGCCAGCAGCTTAGTCTCCGGACTAGCTCTAGCCAAAAACATTCAGTACTTC. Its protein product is CASSLVSGLALAKNIQYF.

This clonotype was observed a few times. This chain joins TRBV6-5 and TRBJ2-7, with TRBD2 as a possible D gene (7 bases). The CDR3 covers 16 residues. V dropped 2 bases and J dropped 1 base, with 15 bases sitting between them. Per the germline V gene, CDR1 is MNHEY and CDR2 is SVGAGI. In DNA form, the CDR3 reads TGTGCCAGCAGTTACGTGGGGGGGCGGTCGTCCTACGAGCAGTACTTC. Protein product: CASSYVGGRSSYEQYF.

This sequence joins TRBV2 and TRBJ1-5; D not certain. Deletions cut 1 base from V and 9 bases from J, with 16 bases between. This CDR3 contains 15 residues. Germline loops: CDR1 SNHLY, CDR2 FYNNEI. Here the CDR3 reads CASSEGQRETSPQHF. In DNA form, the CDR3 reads TGTGCCAGCAGTGAAGGGCAGAGGGAAACATCGCCCCAGCATTTT.

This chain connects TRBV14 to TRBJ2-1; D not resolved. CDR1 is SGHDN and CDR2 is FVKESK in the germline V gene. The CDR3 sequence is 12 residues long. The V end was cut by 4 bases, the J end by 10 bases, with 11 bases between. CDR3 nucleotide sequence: TGTGCCAGCAGCCGAAGTGGTGTAGAGCAGTTCTTC. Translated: CASSRSGVEQFF.

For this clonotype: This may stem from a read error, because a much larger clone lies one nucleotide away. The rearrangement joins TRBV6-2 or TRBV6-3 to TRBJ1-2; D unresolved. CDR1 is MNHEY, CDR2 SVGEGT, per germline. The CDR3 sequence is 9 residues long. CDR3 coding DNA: TGTGCCAGCGGCTATGGCCACACCTTC. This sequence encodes CASGYGHTF.

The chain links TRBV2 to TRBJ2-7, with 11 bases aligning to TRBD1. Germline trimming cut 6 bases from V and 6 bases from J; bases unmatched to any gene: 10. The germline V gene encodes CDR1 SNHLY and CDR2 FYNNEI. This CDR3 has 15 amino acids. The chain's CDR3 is CASRRTGGDRGEQYF. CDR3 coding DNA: TGTGCCAGCAGAAGGACAGGGGGCGATCGGGGCGAGCAGTACTTC.

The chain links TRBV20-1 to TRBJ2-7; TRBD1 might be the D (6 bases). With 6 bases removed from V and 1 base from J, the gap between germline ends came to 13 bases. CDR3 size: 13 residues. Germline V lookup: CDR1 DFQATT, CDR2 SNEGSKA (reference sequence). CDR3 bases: TGCAGTGCAATCCGGGACACTTCCTACGAGCAGTACTTC. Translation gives CSAIRDTSYEQYF.